This T cell receptor (beta chain) stems from a study of molecular identifiers for immune sequencing clone quantification. Study-wide background: Replicates split RNA from 20,000 or 100,000 naive CD8 cells five ways, and the researchers sequenced four portions.

Remarks on this clonotype: A much larger clone lies a single base off, so this may be a read error.

Bulk libraries came from a prior protocol with listed TCR primers. TCRdb processed the PCR reads anew with MiXCR; each CDR3 protein has one entry. The data contain nearly 650,000 distinct CDR3 sequences, around 25% of them singletons. The clonotype comes from a human donor in good health. Some libraries in this study had Jurkat cell RNA spiked in. Sequencing input: naive CD8+ T cells from blood, with Jurkat cell RNA spiked in. Subset reported: FACS-sorted CD8+CD4-CCR7+CD45RA+ naive T cells.

CDR3 in DNA: TGTGCCAGCAGCCCACTAGCGGGGCTCACAGATACGCAGTATTTT. Translated: CASSPLAGLTDTQYF. V gene TRBV14 combines with J gene TRBJ2-3; 10 bases align to TRBD2. The CDR3 extends over 15 amino acids. The trim removed 4 bases at V and 2 bases at J, leaving 3 bases unmatched. Germline V gene data show CDR1 as SGHDN and CDR2 as FVKESK. Looking up the rest from reference TRBV14 and TRBJ2-3 gives the full variable domain: EAGVTQFPSHSVIEKGQTVTLRCDPISGHDNLYWYRRVMGKEIKFLLHFVKESKQDESGMPNNRFLAERTGGTYSTLKVQPAELEDSGVYFCASSPLAGLTDTQYFGPGTRLTVL.